This T cell receptor beta chain was recovered during a study of T cells in Graves' hyperthyroidism and ophthalmopathy. Overall study: Before any treatment, at initial diagnosis, peripheral blood was collected. Study-wide results and limits: Ophthalmopathy, which appeared later, was predicted by the model a median about 5.9 months before onset.

This clonotype was detected only a few times. Antigen unknown. V lost 7 bases and J lost 4, with 16 bases in between. Germline lookup yields CDR1 MNHEY and CDR2 SVGEGT. This CDR3 comprises 14 residues. RNA transcripts yielded amplified TCR beta CDR3 regions. The study used the HTBI primer set for a first-round RT-PCR of the TCR CDR3. TCRdb re-derived calls from the multiplex PCR reads in MiXCR, one entry per CDR3 protein. This sample has under 300,000 distinct CDR3 sequences, with about 20% found just once. The chain links TRBV6-2 or TRBV6-3 to TRBJ1-2; D might be TRBD1 (5 bases). This receptor was obtained from a man aged 30 to 39 with Graves' ophthalmopathy. The sample consisted of blood. The CDR3 coding sequence is TGTGCCAGCACCACCCCGTATGGGGGCTATGGCTACACCTTC. Protein sequence: CASTTPYGGYGYTF.